The 13 T cell receptor beta chains reported below all come from one sample, sequenced in a study of shared clonotypes between healthy human individuals. Terminally differentiated effector memory CD45RA+ cells were left out of the naive CD8 fraction, which was CD45RO-negative and positively selected for CCR7. TCRdb keeps only in-frame clones here, not all; method: immunoSEQ multiplex PCR. This table has about 2 million clones, about 95% appearing once. Material for sequencing was naive CD8+ T cells sorted from blood. The receptors here all came from a man between 18 and 29 years old in good health.

V usage is TRBV28 and J usage is TRBJ1-1; D is possibly TRBD1 (6 bases). CDR1 MDHEN and CDR2 SYDVKM come from the germline V gene. The CDR3 loop spans 16 amino acids. Trimming shortened V by 1 base and J by 3 bases, and 15 bases separated the two germline ends. The CDR3 loop reads CASSLFVRRTDTEAFF. The CDR3 DNA follows: TGTGCCAGCAGTTTATTCGTTCGTCGGACAGACACTGAAGCTTTCTTT.

The genes are TRBV4-3 and TRBJ2-5; tentatively, D is TRBD2 (5 bases). The V gene's germline CDR1 is LGHNA and CDR2 YSLEER. V lost 5 bases, J lost 4 bases, and 20 bases lay in between. This CDR3 is built from 16 residues. CDR3 in DNA: TGCGCCAGCAGCAGCGTCTGGCTAGCCGGTCCAGAGACCCAGTACTTC. Translated, it gives CASSSVWLAGPETQYF.

The rearrangement uses TRBV5-6 and TRBJ2-4, with D tentatively TRBD2 (6 bases). This CDR3 is built from 18 residues. Germline V gene data show CDR1 as SGHDT and CDR2 as YYEEEE. V lost 4 bases and J lost 2, with 22 bases in between. The CDR3 DNA follows: TGTGCCAGCAGCCTCTGGGGGTCGGGAGCTGTCCCCAAAAACATTCAGTACTTC. This gives the protein CASSLWGSGAVPKNIQYF.

A remark on this clone: This clone may be a read error of a much larger clone one base away. The same CDR3 also results from other DNA sequences found in this sample. The gene calls are TRBV5-6 and TRBJ1-1; D is unresolved. The CDR3 extends over 12 amino acids. Deletions cut 0 bases from V and 4 bases from J, with 4 bases between. Looked up from germline, CDR1 is SGHDT and CDR2 is YYEEEE. CDR3 in amino acids: CASSLGTTEAFF. The CDR3 DNA follows: TGTGCCAGCAGCTTGGGGACCACTGAAGCTTTCTTT.

V and J are TRBV7-6 and TRBJ1-1; D not resolved. Germline V gene sequence: CDR1 SGHVS, CDR2 FNYEAQ. The V and J ends lost 5 bases and 5 bases respectively, with 12 bases between them. CDR3 length equals 13 residues. The CDR3 region has the DNA TGTGCCAGCAGCGAATACGGGAAAACTGAAGCTTTCTTT. Translating gives CASSEYGKTEAFF.

The V call is TRBV28, the J call TRBJ1-3, with 7 bases identical to TRBD1. This CDR3 is 17 amino acids long. Germline V gene sequence: CDR1 MDHEN, CDR2 SYDVKM. With V trimmed by 2 bases and J by 0 bases, 7 bases remained unmatched. For the CDR3, the DNA is TGTGCCAGCAGTTTAGGGGGACAGCGATACTCTGGAAACACCATATATTTT. Protein sequence: CASSLGGQRYSGNTIYF.

The chain links TRBV7-6 to TRBJ1-2; 8 nucleotides match TRBD1. Germline CDR1 reads SGHVS; CDR2 reads FNYEAQ. V lost 4 bases to trimming and J lost 9 bases; unmatched junction nucleotides: 10. CDR3 length: 14 residues. The CDR3 here is CASSSGQGVRRYTF. In DNA form, the CDR3 reads TGTGCCAGCAGCTCCGGACAGGGAGTGAGACGCTACACCTTC.

A single count supports this clone. The genes are TRBV27 and TRBJ2-5; 7 bases map to TRBD1. Germline V gene sequence: CDR1 MNHEY, CDR2 SMNVEV (reference sequence). The CDR3 is made up of 16 amino acids. With 3 bases clipped from V and 1 base from J, the junction kept 8 bases outside the gene matches. CDR3 bases: TGTGCCAGCAGTTTTCTCCCCCGGGACAGCCAAGAGACCCAGTACTTC. Amino acid sequence: CASSFLPRDSQETQYF.

The chain has TRBV5-1 and TRBJ1-6; TRBD1 matches 10 bases. The CDR3 covers 17 residues. CDR1 and CDR2 from the germline V gene are SGHRS and YFSETQ. With 5 bases clipped from V and 1 base from J, the junction kept 6 bases outside the gene matches. This chain's CDR3 is CASRSDRGLSYNSPLHF. Written as DNA, the CDR3 is TGCGCCAGCAGATCGGACAGGGGGTTATCCTATAATTCACCCCTCCACTTT.

The chain uses TRBV7-9 and TRBJ2-2; 7 bases line up with TRBD1. J lost 5 bases, V lost 5 bases, and 11 bases had no gene match. Germline CDR1 and CDR2: SEHNR and FQNEAQ (reference sequence). CDR3 length: 16 amino acids. CDR3 nucleotide sequence: TGTGCCAGCAGCCTCCTATGGGACAGAAGAACCGGGGAGCTGTTTTTT. Encoded protein: CASSLLWDRRTGELFF.

The rearrangement uses TRBV11-1 and TRBJ2-7; D unclear. V shed 2 bases and J shed 1 base, with 6 bases lying between them. The CDR3 covers 13 residues. The germline V gene encodes CDR1 SGHAT and CDR2 FQDESV (reference sequence). The CDR3 sequence is CASSLTASYEQYF. DNA for the CDR3: TGTGCCAGCAGCTTAACAGCTTCCTACGAGCAGTACTTC.

Comment on this clone: The sample contains more than one DNA sequence encoding this CDR3. This chain joins TRBV27 and TRBJ2-3, with D uncertain. Germline lookup yields CDR1 MNHEY and CDR2 SMNVEV (reference sequence). The CDR3 is 12 amino acids. Trimming shortened V by 0 bases and J by 6 bases, and 4 bases separated the two germline ends. This CDR3 is CASSLSADTQYF. In DNA form, the CDR3 reads TGTGCCAGCAGTTTATCAGCGGATACGCAGTATTTT.

The DNA of the CDR3 is TGTGCCAGCAGCTTAGGGGCTGATGGCTATGGCTACACCTTC. It codes for CASSLGADGYGYTF. The genes are TRBV13 and TRBJ1-2; D is ambiguous. Germline V gene lookup returns CDR1 PRHDT and CDR2 FYEKMQ (reference sequence). The CDR3 runs 14 residues. V lost 0 bases and J lost 4, with 9 bases in between.